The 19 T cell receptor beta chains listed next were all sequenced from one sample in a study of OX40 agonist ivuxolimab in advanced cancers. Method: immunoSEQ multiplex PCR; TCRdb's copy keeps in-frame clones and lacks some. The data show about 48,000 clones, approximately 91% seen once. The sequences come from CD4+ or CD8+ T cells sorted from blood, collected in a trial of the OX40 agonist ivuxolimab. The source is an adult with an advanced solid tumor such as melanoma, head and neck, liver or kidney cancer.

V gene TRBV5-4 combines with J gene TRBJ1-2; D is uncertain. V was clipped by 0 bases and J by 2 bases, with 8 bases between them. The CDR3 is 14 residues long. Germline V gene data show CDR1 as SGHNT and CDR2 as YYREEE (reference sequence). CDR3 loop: CASSLAPTNYGYTF. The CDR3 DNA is TGTGCCAGCAGCTTGGCCCCCACAAACTATGGCTACACCTTC.

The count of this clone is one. CDR3 amino acids: CASSYGSGELFF. CDR3 bases: TGTGCCAGCAGCTACGGGTCCGGGGAGCTGTTTTTT. The chain combines TRBV7-9 with TRBJ2-2; D gene unclear. V lost 4 bases and J lost 6, with 6 bases in between. This CDR3 is 12 amino acids long. Germline-derived CDR1 and CDR2 are SEHNR and FQNEAQ (reference sequence).

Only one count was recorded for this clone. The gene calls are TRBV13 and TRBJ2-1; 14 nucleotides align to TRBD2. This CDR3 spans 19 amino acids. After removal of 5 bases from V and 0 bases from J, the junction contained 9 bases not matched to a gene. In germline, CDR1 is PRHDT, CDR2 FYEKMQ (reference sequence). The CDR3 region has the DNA TGTGCCAGCAGCACCCCTCCGGGACTAGCGGGAGCCTCCTACAATGAGCAGTTCTTC. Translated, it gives CASSTPPGLAGASYNEQFF.

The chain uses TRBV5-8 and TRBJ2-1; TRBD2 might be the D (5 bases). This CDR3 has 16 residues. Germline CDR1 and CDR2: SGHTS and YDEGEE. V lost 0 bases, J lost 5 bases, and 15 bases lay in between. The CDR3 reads CASSLEWASWDNEQFF. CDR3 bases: TGTGCCAGCAGCTTGGAATGGGCTAGCTGGGACAATGAGCAGTTCTTC.

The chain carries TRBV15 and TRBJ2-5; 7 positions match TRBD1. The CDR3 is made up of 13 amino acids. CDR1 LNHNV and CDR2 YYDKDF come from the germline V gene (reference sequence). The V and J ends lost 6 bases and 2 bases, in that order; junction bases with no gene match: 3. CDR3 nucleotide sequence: TGTGCCACCAGGATGACAGGGCAAGAGACCCAGTACTTC. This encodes CATRMTGQETQYF.

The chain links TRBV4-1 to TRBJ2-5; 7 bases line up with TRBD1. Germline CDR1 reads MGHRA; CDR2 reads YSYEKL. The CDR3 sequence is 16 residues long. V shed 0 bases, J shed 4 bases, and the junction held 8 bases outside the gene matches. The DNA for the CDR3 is TGCGCCAGCAGCCAAGATCCTAACAGGGGTGGAGAGACCCAGTACTTC. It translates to CASSQDPNRGGETQYF.

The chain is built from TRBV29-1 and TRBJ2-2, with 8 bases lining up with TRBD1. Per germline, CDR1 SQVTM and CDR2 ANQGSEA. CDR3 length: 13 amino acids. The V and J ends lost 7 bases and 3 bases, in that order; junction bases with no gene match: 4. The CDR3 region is CSGRQGYTGELFF. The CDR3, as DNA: TGCAGCGGACGACAGGGGTACACCGGGGAGCTGTTTTTT.

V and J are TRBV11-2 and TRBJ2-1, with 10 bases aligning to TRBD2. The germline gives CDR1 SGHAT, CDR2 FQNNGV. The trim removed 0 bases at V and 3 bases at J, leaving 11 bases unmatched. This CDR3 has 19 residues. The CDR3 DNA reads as TGTGCCAGCAGCTTAGATACGAGCGGGGGGGCTGTTGACTACAATGAGCAGTTCTTC. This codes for CASSLDTSGGAVDYNEQFF.

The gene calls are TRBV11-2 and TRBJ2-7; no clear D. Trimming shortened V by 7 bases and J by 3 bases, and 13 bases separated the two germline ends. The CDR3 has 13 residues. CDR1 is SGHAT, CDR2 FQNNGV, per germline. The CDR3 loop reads CASTQLNSYEQYF. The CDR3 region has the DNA TGTGCCAGCACCCAGCTGAACAGCTACGAGCAGTACTTC.

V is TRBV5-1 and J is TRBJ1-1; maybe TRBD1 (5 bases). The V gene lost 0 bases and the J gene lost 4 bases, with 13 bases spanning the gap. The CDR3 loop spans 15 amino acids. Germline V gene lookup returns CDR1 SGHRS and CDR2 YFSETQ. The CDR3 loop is CASSLASGGGTEAFF. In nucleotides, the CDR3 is TGCGCCAGCAGCTTGGCATCCGGGGGAGGCACTGAAGCTTTCTTT.

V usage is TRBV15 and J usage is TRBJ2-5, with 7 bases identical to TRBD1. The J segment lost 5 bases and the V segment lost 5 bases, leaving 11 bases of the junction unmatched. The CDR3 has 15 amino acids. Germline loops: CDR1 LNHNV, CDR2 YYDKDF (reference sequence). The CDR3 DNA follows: TGTGCCACCAGCCCCGAGGACAGGTCAGGTGAGACCCAGTACTTC. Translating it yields CATSPEDRSGETQYF.

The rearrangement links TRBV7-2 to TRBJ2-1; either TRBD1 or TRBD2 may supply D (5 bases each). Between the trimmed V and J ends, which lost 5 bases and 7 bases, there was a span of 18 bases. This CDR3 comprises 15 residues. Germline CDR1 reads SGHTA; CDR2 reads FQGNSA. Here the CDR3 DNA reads TGTGCCAGCAGCCCGGGACCGTCATCGGGGAATGAGCAGTTCTTC. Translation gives CASSPGPSSGNEQFF.

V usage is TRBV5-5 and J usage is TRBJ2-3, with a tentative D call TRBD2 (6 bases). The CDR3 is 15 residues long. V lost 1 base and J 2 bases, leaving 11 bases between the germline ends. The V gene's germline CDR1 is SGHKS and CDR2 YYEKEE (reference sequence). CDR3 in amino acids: CASSLLGGDTDTQYF. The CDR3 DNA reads TGTGCCAGCAGCTTGCTGGGCGGGGACACAGATACGCAGTATTTT.

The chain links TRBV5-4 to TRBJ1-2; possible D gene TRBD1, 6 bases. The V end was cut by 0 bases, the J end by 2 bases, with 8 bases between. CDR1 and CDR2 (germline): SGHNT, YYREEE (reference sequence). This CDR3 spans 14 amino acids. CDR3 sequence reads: CASSLAGQNYGYTF. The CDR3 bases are TGTGCCAGCAGCTTGGCCGGACAGAACTATGGCTACACCTTC.

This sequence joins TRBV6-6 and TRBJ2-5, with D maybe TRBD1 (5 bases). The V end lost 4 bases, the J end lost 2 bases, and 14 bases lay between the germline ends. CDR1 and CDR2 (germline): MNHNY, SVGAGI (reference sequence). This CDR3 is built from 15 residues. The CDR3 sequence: CASSSRGSRQETQYF. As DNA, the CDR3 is TGTGCCAGCAGTTCTAGGGGATCCCGACAAGAGACCCAGTACTTC.

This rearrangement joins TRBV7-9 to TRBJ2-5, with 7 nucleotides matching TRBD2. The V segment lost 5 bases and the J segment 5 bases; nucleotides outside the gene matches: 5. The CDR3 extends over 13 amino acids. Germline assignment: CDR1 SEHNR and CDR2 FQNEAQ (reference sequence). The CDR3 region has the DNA TGTGCCAGCAGCCCTTGGGAGGGGGAGACCCAGTACTTC. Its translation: CASSPWEGETQYF. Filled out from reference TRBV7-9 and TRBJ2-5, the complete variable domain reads DTGVSQNPRHKITKRGQNVTFRCDPISEHNRLYWYRQTLGQGPEFLTYFQNEAQLEKSRLLSDRFSAERPKGSFSTLEIQRTEQGDSAMYLCASSPWEGETQYFGPGTRLLVL.

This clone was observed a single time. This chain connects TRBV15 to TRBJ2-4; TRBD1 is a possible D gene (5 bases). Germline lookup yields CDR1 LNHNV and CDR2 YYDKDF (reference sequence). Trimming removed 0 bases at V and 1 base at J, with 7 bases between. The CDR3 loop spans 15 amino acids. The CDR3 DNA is TGTGCCACCAGCAGAGAGAACAGGGCCAAAAACATTCAGTACTTC. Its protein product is CATSRENRAKNIQYF.

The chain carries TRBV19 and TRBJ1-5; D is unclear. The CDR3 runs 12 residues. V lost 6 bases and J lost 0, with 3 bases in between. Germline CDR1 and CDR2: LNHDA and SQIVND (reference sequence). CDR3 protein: CASRDSNQPQHF. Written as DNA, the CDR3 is TGTGCCAGTAGAGATAGCAATCAGCCCCAGCATTTT.

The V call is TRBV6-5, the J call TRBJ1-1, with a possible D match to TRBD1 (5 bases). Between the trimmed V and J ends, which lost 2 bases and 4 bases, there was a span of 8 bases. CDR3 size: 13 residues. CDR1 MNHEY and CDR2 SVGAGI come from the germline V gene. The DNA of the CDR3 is TGTGCCAGCAGTTACCCAGGGTTCACTGAAGCTTTCTTT. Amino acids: CASSYPGFTEAFF.